This TCR beta chain derives from a study of T cell repertoires in cytomegalovirus infection. Each CDR3 protein gets one entry after TCRdb re-called the reads with MiXCR. This sample has approximately 170,000 distinct CDR3 sequences; roughly 17% occur once, and the top ten carry 18%. CDR1 and CDR2 from the germline V gene are LNHDA and SQIVND (reference sequence). This CDR3 has 13 residues. V lost 3 bases and J 2 bases, leaving 2 bases between the germline ends. Study-level findings and limits: Accumulated public TCR beta family frequency recognized individuals carrying CMV together with the relevant HLA.

In this sample, this clonotype turned up a few times. Its antigen is unknown. This sequence joins TRBV19 and TRBJ2-6; D not certain. This TCR was recovered from a human donor in good health (CMV status not recorded). Some clones in this sample may be carry-over from other donors' samples. Sequenced input: CD8+ T cells from PBMCs. CDR3 DNA: TGTGCCAGTAGTATTACTGGGGCCAACGTCCTGACTTTC. This sequence encodes CASSITGANVLTF.